This T cell receptor (beta chain) comes out of a study of CD8+CD57+ T cells in acquired aplastic anemia. Study as a whole: The mean DNA yield obtained from sorted CD4+ and CD8+ cells came to about 3 ug.

The germline V gene encodes CDR1 LNHNV and CDR2 YYDKDF (reference sequence). This CDR3 has 13 amino acids. Patients sequenced had flow cytometry evidence of CD8+CD57+ cell expansion. There were no patients without severe acquired aplastic anemia. The blood sampling took place in patients who had so far received no therapy. A note on this clonotype: Its target is unknown.

Genomic DNA, the template, was used for profiling of the TCR beta VDJ and CDR3. One entry per CDR3 protein results from TCRdb running MiXCR on the reads. Altogether approximately 40,000 distinct CDR3 sequences are present, 63% being singletons, with the ten largest covering roughly 65%. Whole-study findings and limits: Between patients and controls, around 27 CD8+ CDR3 sequences were found in common.

Sequenced sample: sorted CD4+, CD8+, or CD8+CD57+ T cells (not recorded which) from PBMCs. V and J are TRBV15 and TRBJ2-5; D unresolved. The J call may be mistaken, given a closer DNA end match to TRBJ2-7. The source is a human donor with aplastic anemia. The CDR3 bases are TGTGCCACCAGTAGGGATTGGACGTACGAGCAGTACTTC. Residues: CATSRDWTYEQYF.